The rows below give T cell receptor beta chains drawn from one sample of a study of blood T cell repertoires in COVID-19. Here immunoSEQ multiplex PCR was the method, and the copy in TCRdb shows in-frame clones only, minus some. The sample includes approximately 68,000 clones, roughly 90% seen only once; the top ten take less than 3%. Sequenced: peripheral blood. The receptors here all came from a man aged 65 to 79 with active or convalescent COVID-19. Both conserved end residues are part of each CDR3. A D gene is named only where the DNA matches it firmly. Expanded clones get a size class; other rows say once, few or many, or leave the size out.

V gene: TRBV28
J gene: TRBJ1-1
clone size: NA
D gene: TRBD1
CDR3 protein: CASSRGLDTEAFF
CDR3 DNA: TGTGCCAGCAGTAGGGGGCTGGACACTGAAGCTTTCTTT

V gene: TRBV25-1
J gene: TRBJ2-5
clone size: NA
D gene: TRBD1
CDR3 protein: CASSALGTGEEETQYF
CDR3 DNA: TGTGCCAGCAGTGCCCTGGGGACAGGGGAGGAAGAGACCCAGTACTTC

V gene: TRBV28
J gene: TRBJ2-6
clone size: NA
D gene: TRBD1
CDR3 protein: CASRTGGSGANVLTF
CDR3 DNA: TGTGCCAGTCGGACAGGGGGCTCTGGGGCCAACGTCCTGACTTTC

V gene: TRBV10-3
J gene: TRBJ2-7
clone size: NA
D gene: NA
CDR3 protein: CAIRGRDSYEQYF
CDR3 DNA: TGTGCCATCAGGGGCAGAGACTCCTACGAGCAGTACTTC

V gene: TRBV11-3
J gene: TRBJ2-1
clone size: NA
D gene: NA
CDR3 protein: CASSSTNEQFF
CDR3 DNA: TGTGCCAGCAGCTCAACTAATGAGCAGTTCTTC

V gene: TRBV27
J gene: TRBJ2-7
clone size: NA
D gene: TRBD2
CDR3 protein: CASNDGLAGGPFPYEQYF
CDR3 DNA: TGTGCCAGCAATGATGGACTAGCGGGAGGGCCGTTCCCTTACGAGCAGTACTTC

V gene: TRBV18
J gene: TRBJ1-1
clone size: few
D gene: NA
CDR3 protein: CASSPLRQRDSGTEAFF
CDR3 DNA: TGTGCCAGCTCACCACTAAGACAGAGAGACTCGGGCACTGAAGCTTTCTTT

V gene: TRBV5-4
J gene: TRBJ1-2
clone size: once
D gene: TRBD1
CDR3 protein: CASSPDRGNGYTF
CDR3 DNA: TGTGCCAGCAGCCCAGACAGGGGGAATGGCTACACCTTC

V gene: TRBV2
J gene: TRBJ1-6
clone size: NA
D gene: NA
CDR3 protein: CASTQIGLSSPLHF
CDR3 DNA: TGTGCCAGCACCCAGATTGGGCTCAGCTCACCCCTCCACTTT

V gene: TRBV27
J gene: TRBJ2-7
clone size: NA
D gene: TRBD2
CDR3 protein: CASREGLGPYEQYF
CDR3 DNA: TGTGCCAGCCGAGAAGGACTAGGCCCCTACGAGCAGTACTTC

V gene: TRBV3-1/TRBV3-2
J gene: TRBJ1-2
clone size: NA
D gene: NA
CDR3 protein: CASSQGLINYGYTF
CDR3 DNA: TGTGCCAGCAGCCAGGGACTAATAAACTATGGCTACACCTTC

V gene: TRBV9
J gene: TRBJ2-3
clone size: NA
D gene: TRBD2
CDR3 protein: CASSYIAGGPGDTQYF
CDR3 DNA: TGTGCCAGCAGTTACATAGCGGGAGGGCCGGGAGATACGCAGTATTTT

V gene: TRBV11-2
J gene: TRBJ2-1
clone size: few
D gene: TRBD2
CDR3 protein: CASSTLAGAIYEQFF
CDR3 DNA: TGTGCCAGCAGCACCTTAGCGGGAGCGATCTATGAGCAGTTCTTC

V gene: TRBV11-2
J gene: TRBJ1-3
clone size: NA
D gene: NA
CDR3 protein: CASSGGSDGFGRNTIYF
CDR3 DNA: TGTGCCAGCAGCGGGGGGTCTGACGGTTTTGGTCGGAACACCATATATTTT

V gene: TRBV7-9
J gene: TRBJ1-5
clone size: NA
D gene: NA
CDR3 protein: CASSSDRTSNQPQHF
CDR3 DNA: TGTGCCAGCAGCTCCGACAGGACCTCCAATCAGCCCCAGCATTTT

V gene: TRBV5-1
J gene: TRBJ1-6
clone size: once
D gene: NA
CDR3 protein: CASSLDSLDSPLHF
CDR3 DNA: TGCGCCAGCAGCTTGGACAGCCTGGATTCACCCCTCCACTTT

V gene: TRBV12-3/TRBV12-4
J gene: TRBJ1-1
clone size: NA
D gene: TRBD1
CDR3 protein: CASSLRDRGGAFF
CDR3 DNA: TGTGCCAGCAGTTTAAGAGACAGGGGAGGAGCTTTCTTT

V gene: TRBV24-1
J gene: TRBJ1-1
clone size: once
D gene: NA
CDR3 protein: CATRTGEVAYTEAFF
CDR3 DNA: TGTGCCACCAGGACAGGCGAAGTAGCGTACACTGAAGCTTTCTTT

V gene: TRBV6-6
J gene: TRBJ2-5
clone size: NA
D gene: NA
CDR3 protein: CASGGNQETQYF
CDR3 DNA: TGTGCCAGCGGGGGGAATCAAGAGACCCAGTACTTC

V gene: TRBV27
J gene: TRBJ1-6
clone size: NA
D gene: TRBD1
CDR3 protein: CASTRGPDSPLHF
CDR3 DNA: TGTGCCAGCACGAGGGGGCCGGATTCACCCCTCCACTTT

V gene: TRBV30
J gene: TRBJ1-1
clone size: NA
D gene: NA
CDR3 protein: CACGQNTEAFF
CDR3 DNA: TGTGCCTGCGGACAGAACACTGAAGCTTTCTTT

V gene: TRBV7-9
J gene: TRBJ2-1
clone size: few
D gene: TRBD2
CDR3 protein: CASSLASLGGNEQFF
CDR3 DNA: TGTGCCAGCAGCTTAGCTTCTCTGGGGGGGAATGAGCAGTTCTTC

V gene: TRBV11-2
J gene: TRBJ1-2
clone size: NA
D gene: TRBD1
CDR3 protein: CASSPRTGGSGYTF
CDR3 DNA: TGTGCCAGCAGCCCACGGACAGGGGGCTCTGGCTACACCTTC

V gene: TRBV29-1
J gene: TRBJ1-1
clone size: NA
D gene: NA
CDR3 protein: CSIHRGGNTEAFF
CDR3 DNA: TGCAGCATTCACCGGGGGGGGAACACTGAAGCTTTCTTT

V gene: TRBV5-4
J gene: TRBJ1-1
clone size: NA
D gene: TRBD1
CDR3 protein: CASSWTGVNTEAFF
CDR3 DNA: TGTGCCAGCAGCTGGACAGGGGTGAACACTGAAGCTTTCTTT

V gene: TRBV6-5
J gene: TRBJ2-1
clone size: NA
D gene: NA
CDR3 protein: CASSNSRNEQFF
CDR3 DNA: TGTGCCAGCAGTAACAGCCGGAATGAGCAGTTCTTC

V gene: TRBV9
J gene: TRBJ1-1
clone size: NA
D gene: NA
CDR3 protein: CASSVDPTNTEAFF
CDR3 DNA: TGTGCCAGCAGCGTAGACCCCACAAACACTGAAGCTTTCTTT

V gene: TRBV5-1
J gene: TRBJ2-3
clone size: NA
D gene: NA
CDR3 protein: CASSLGTLATSTDTQYF
CDR3 DNA: TGCGCCAGCAGCCTCGGGACTCTCGCGACTAGCACAGATACGCAGTATTTT

V gene: TRBV6-5
J gene: TRBJ2-1
clone size: NA
D gene: NA
CDR3 protein: CASSYSANEGYNEQFF
CDR3 DNA: TGTGCCAGCAGTTACTCAGCTAATGAGGGCTACAATGAGCAGTTCTTC

V gene: TRBV28
J gene: TRBJ2-5
clone size: NA
D gene: TRBD2
CDR3 protein: CASSPTQRDGETQYF
CDR3 DNA: TGTGCCAGCAGTCCTACCCAGCGGGATGGAGAGACCCAGTACTTC

V gene: TRBV10-2
J gene: TRBJ2-7
clone size: NA
D gene: NA
CDR3 protein: CASRELDYEQYF
CDR3 DNA: TGCGCCAGCAGGGAACTAGACTACGAGCAGTACTTC

V gene: TRBV2
J gene: TRBJ2-7
clone size: NA
D gene: TRBD2
CDR3 protein: CASSDRGTTYEQYF
CDR3 DNA: TGTGCCAGCAGTGATAGAGGGACTACCTACGAGCAGTACTTC

V gene: TRBV10-3
J gene: TRBJ2-2
clone size: NA
D gene: NA
CDR3 protein: CAISRGPNTGELFF
CDR3 DNA: TGTGCCATCAGCAGGGGCCCGAACACCGGGGAGCTGTTTTTT

V gene: TRBV14
J gene: TRBJ1-6
clone size: NA
D gene: NA
CDR3 protein: CASSQDLAGAGNSPLHF
CDR3 DNA: TGTGCCAGCAGCCAAGATCTAGCGGGGGCAGGTAATTCACCCCTCCACTTT

V gene: TRBV5-8
J gene: TRBJ2-5
clone size: NA
D gene: NA
CDR3 protein: CAPRGPYQETQYF
CDR3 DNA: TGTGCCCCCAGAGGCCCGTACCAAGAGACCCAGTACTTC

V gene: TRBV5-1
J gene: TRBJ1-2
clone size: NA
D gene: TRBD1
CDR3 protein: CASSQGGYGYTF
CDR3 DNA: TGCGCCAGCAGCCAGGGGGGCTATGGCTACACCTTC

V gene: TRBV6-1
J gene: TRBJ2-1
clone size: NA
D gene: NA
CDR3 protein: CASSEAPTRGSYNEQFF
CDR3 DNA: TGTGCCAGCAGTGAAGCGCCCACCCGGGGCTCCTACAATGAGCAGTTCTTC

V gene: TRBV2
J gene: TRBJ1-6
clone size: NA
D gene: NA
CDR3 protein: CASNPGRDSPLHF
CDR3 DNA: TGTGCCAGCAATCCAGGGAGGGATTCACCCCTCCACTTT

V gene: TRBV5-1
J gene: TRBJ1-2
clone size: NA
D gene: TRBD1
CDR3 protein: CASSLAGGANYGYTF
CDR3 DNA: TGCGCCAGCAGCTTGGCAGGGGGAGCTAACTATGGCTACACCTTC

V gene: TRBV24-1
J gene: TRBJ2-2
clone size: NA
D gene: TRBD2
CDR3 protein: CATSDVTSPDTGELFF
CDR3 DNA: TGTGCCACCAGTGATGTGACTAGCCCAGACACCGGGGAGCTGTTTTTT

V gene: TRBV24-1
J gene: TRBJ1-1
clone size: NA
D gene: NA
CDR3 protein: CATSDSLTGIAFF
CDR3 DNA: TGTGCCACCAGTGACTCTTTGACAGGTATAGCTTTCTTT

V gene: TRBV19
J gene: TRBJ1-5
clone size: few
D gene: TRBD1
CDR3 protein: CASSLGPQQGARNQPQHF
CDR3 DNA: TGTGCCAGTAGTCTAGGCCCCCAACAGGGGGCCAGGAATCAGCCCCAGCATTTT